Presented here are 13 T cell receptor beta chains from one specimen sequenced in a study of pediatric ulcerative colitis (dated by TCRdb to the late 2010s). During colonoscopy, one to two pinch biopsies were obtained from the rectum for research purposes. Libraries were built with the immunoSEQ multiplex PCR assay. TCRdb holds this immuneACCESS table with in-frame rearrangements only. Some clones are missing; in checked studies, unresolved V genes explain under half, and the rest has no known cause. Within this sample are some 40,000 clones, with roughly 82% of them counted one time only. In total, the top ten clones hold around 9.1% of the sample. The specimen sequenced was gut tissue. Every receptor here comes from a boy aged 5-17 years with severe ulcerative colitis.

The chain is built from TRBV6-4 and TRBJ2-3; D gene unclear. Germline V lookup: CDR1 MRHNA, CDR2 SNTAGT. V was pared by 0 bases and J by 0 bases, with 4 bases between. The CDR3 covers 14 residues. The CDR3 loop reads CASSDSDSTDTQYF. CDR3 sequence (DNA): TGTGCCAGCAGTGACTCGGACAGCACAGATACGCAGTATTTT.

The chain is built from TRBV5-6 and TRBJ1-4; 9 nucleotides line up with TRBD1. The CDR3 has 14 residues. V lost 1 base and J lost 8; bases outside the gene matches: 3. Germline V gene lookup returns CDR1 SGHDT and CDR2 YYEEEE. CDR3 DNA: TGTGCCAGCAGCTTGCTCGGGACAGGGGAAAAACTGTTTTTT. Translation: CASSLLGTGEKLFF.

The chain recombines TRBV5-4 with TRBJ2-2; D might be TRBD2 (6 bases). Germline V CDR1 and CDR2: SGHNT, YYREEE (reference sequence). The CDR3 sequence is 14 residues long. V was trimmed by 4 bases and J by 1 base, leaving 8 bases between them. Here the CDR3 reads CASSLGGNTGELFF. For the CDR3, the DNA is TGTGCCAGCAGCCTGGGGGGGAACACCGGGGAGCTGTTTTTT.

The J gene is TRBJ2-5, the V gene TRBV5-4; 7 bases agree with TRBD1. The germline gives CDR1 SGHNT, CDR2 YYREEE (reference sequence). CDR3 length: 16 residues. V lost 0 bases to trimming and J lost 0 bases; unmatched junction nucleotides: 5. CDR3 coding DNA: TGTGCCAGCAGCTTGGAGGGGGCGAGAAACCAAGAGACCCAGTACTTC. It codes for CASSLEGARNQETQYF.

The V and J genes are TRBV12-5 and TRBJ2-7, with D unresolved. V was pared by 8 bases and J by 2 bases, with 13 bases between. CDR1 is LGHNT and CDR2 is FRNRAP in the germline V gene. This CDR3 has 13 amino acids. The CDR3 spells CASRRDLAYEQYF. CDR3 in DNA: TGTGCTAGTCGGCGCGACTTAGCCTACGAGCAGTACTTC. Based on the CDR3 plus reference TRBV12-5 and TRBJ2-7, the full variable domain is DARVTQTPRHKVTEMGQEVTMRCQPILGHNTVFWYRQTMMQGLELLAYFRNRAPLDDSGMPKDRFSAEMPDATLATLKIQPSEPRDSAVYFCASRRDLAYEQYFGPGTRLTVT.

The V and J genes are TRBV4-1 and TRBJ1-2; no firm D call. Germline values: CDR1 MGHRA, CDR2 YSYEKL. V lost 4 bases and J lost 5, with 14 bases in between. The CDR3 runs to 14 residues. In DNA form, the CDR3 reads TGCGCCAGCAGCCGTCCAACAGAGAATTATGGCTACACCTTC. Translating it yields CASSRPTENYGYTF.

This chain connects TRBV19 to TRBJ2-5; D is unclear. This CDR3 is built from 14 residues. The V gene's germline CDR1 is LNHDA and CDR2 SQIVND (reference sequence). V was cut by 0 bases and J by 2 bases, with 7 bases left in between. CDR3 coding DNA: TGTGCCAGTAGTATAGATACCGCTCAAGAGACCCAGTACTTC. This codes for CASSIDTAQETQYF.

The rearrangement joins TRBV11-2 to TRBJ2-2; the D gene is possibly TRBD2 (6 bases). The CDR3 covers 15 residues. Germline CDR1 and CDR2: SGHAT and FQNNGV. V was cut by 5 bases and J by 1 base, with 11 bases left in between. CDR3 nucleotides: TGTGCCAGCAGCCTCTCTAGCGAGAACACCGGGGAGCTGTTTTTT. As protein: CASSLSSENTGELFF.

V and J are TRBV21-1 and TRBJ2-5; TRBD2, the table's D call, lacks a check against the DNA. TRBV21-1 corresponds to a pseudogene. The CDR3 is 14 residues long. Here the CDR3 DNA reads TGTGCCAGCAGCAAAACATGGAGACAAGAGACCCAGTACTTC. Amino acid sequence: CASSKTWRQETQYF.

This clone came up a few times. CDR3 DNA sequence: TGTGCCAGCAGGGTCGGGACACTGAACACTGAAGCTTTCTTT. This sequence encodes CASRVGTLNTEAFF. The chain has TRBV28 and TRBJ1-1; weak D call: TRBD1 (6 bases). Trimming stripped 6 bases from V and 0 bases from J, with 11 bases between. The germline V gene encodes CDR1 MDHEN and CDR2 SYDVKM. There are 14 residues in the CDR3.

This clone was counted once. V gene TRBV5-8 combines with J gene TRBJ1-1; 8 bases are shared with TRBD1. J gave up 4 bases and V 4 bases, and 6 bases lay outside the gene matches. The CDR3 contains 14 residues. The germline CDR1 and CDR2 sequences are SGHTS and YDEGEE. The chain's CDR3 is CASSRTGGGTEAFF. The CDR3 bases are TGTGCCAGCAGCCGAACAGGGGGTGGCACTGAAGCTTTCTTT.

In this sample, this clone turned up a few times. The V call is TRBV4-1, the J call TRBJ1-2; weak D call: TRBD1 (5 bases). Trimming took off 0 bases at V and 1 base at J, with 12 bases between the two ends. The length of the CDR3 is 16 residues. Germline V gene lookup returns CDR1 MGHRA and CDR2 YSYEKL. The CDR3, as DNA: TGCGCCAGCAGCCAAGAGGCCGGGACTTTTAACTATGGCTACACCTTC. Residues: CASSQEAGTFNYGYTF.

This clone was seen only a few times. The chain couples TRBV15 to TRBJ2-7; 7 positions agree with TRBD1. The CDR3 has 15 amino acids. Germline-derived CDR1 and CDR2 are LNHNV and YYDKDF (reference sequence). J lost 2 bases, V lost 3 bases, and 7 bases had no gene match. The CDR3: CATSSPRGQPYEQYF. DNA of the CDR3: TGTGCCACCAGCAGTCCCCGGGGACAGCCCTACGAGCAGTACTTC.